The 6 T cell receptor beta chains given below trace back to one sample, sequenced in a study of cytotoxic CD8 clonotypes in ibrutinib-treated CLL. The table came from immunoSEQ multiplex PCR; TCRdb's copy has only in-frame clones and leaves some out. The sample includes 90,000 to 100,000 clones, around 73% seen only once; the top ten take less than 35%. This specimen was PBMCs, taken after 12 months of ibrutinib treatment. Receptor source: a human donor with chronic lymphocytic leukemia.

The CDR3 sequence: CASIRFEADQDPYSYEQYF. The CDR3, as DNA: TGTGCCAGTATCCGGTTCGAGGCCGACCAGGACCCCTACTCCTACGAGCAGTACTTC. V and J are TRBV19 and TRBJ2-7, with D uncertain. Germline CDR1 is LNHDA and CDR2 is SQIVND (reference sequence). V was clipped by 7 bases and J by 0 bases, with 28 bases between them. This CDR3 region has 19 residues.

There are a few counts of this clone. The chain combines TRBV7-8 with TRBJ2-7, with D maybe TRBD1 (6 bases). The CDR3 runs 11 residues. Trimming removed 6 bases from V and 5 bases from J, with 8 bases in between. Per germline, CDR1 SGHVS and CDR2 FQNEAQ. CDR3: CASRYRDEQYF. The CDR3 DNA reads TGTGCCAGCAGGTACAGGGACGAGCAGTACTTC.

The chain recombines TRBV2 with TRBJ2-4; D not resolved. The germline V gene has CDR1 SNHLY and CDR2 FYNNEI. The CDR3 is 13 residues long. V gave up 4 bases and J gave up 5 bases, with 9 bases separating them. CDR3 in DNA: TGTGCCAGCAGTGTGTCGGCCCAAAACATTCAGTACTTC. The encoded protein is CASSVSAQNIQYF.

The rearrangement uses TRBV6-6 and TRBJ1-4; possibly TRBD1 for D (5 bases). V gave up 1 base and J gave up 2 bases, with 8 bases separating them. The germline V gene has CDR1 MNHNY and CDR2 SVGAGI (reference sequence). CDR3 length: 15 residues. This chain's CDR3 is CASSYWAGTNEKLFF. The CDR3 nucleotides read TGTGCCAGCAGTTACTGGGCAGGGACTAATGAAAAACTGTTTTTT.

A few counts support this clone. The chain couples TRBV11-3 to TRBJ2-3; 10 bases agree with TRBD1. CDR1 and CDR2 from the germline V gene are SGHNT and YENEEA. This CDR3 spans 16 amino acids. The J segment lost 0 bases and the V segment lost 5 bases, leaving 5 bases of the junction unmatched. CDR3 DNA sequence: TGTGCCAGCAGCCCGGGACAGGGGATTAGCACAGATACGCAGTATTTT. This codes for CASSPGQGISTDTQYF.

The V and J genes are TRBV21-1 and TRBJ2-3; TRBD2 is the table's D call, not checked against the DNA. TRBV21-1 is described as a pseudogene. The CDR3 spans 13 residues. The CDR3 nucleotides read TGTGCCAGCGCGGGAGCTGCCACAGATACGCAGTATTTT. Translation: CASAGAATDTQYF.